This T cell receptor beta chain was sequenced for a study of T cells expressing NK-cell markers (dated by TCRdb to the early 2020s). General notes on the study: Eight or nine donors provided sorted CD3+CD56+NKG2C+, CD3+CD56+NKG2C- and CD3+CD56-NKG2C+ T-cell subsets, whose TCR beta-chain repertoires were profiled. Among the eight sequenced donors, seven were HCMV-seropositive and one was HCMV-seronegative. The libraries were sequenced on Illumina HiSeq 2000/2500, MiSeq or NextSeq, producing 2 x 150 bp reads. Randomly selected healthy volunteers, three men and five women, were used as the eight sequenced donors. General findings and caveats noted by the study authors: Those dominant clonotypes were again the most abundant among CD3+CD56-NKG2C+ cells in a handful of donors, at about 28.3-65%. Whether the expanded NKG2C-expressing T cell clones were specific for HCMV antigens remained unclear. In roughly 6 donors, the dominant CD3+CD56+NKG2C+ clonotypes ranked among the top 10 CD8+ clonotypes, making up roughly 1.0-8% of CD8+ T cells.

Sequenced on an Illumina HiSeq 2000. 5'RACE template switching, by which a universal primer site and unique molecular identifiers were added, was used to make TCR beta cDNA libraries. Synthesis of cDNA was primed from the TCR beta constant segment and was followed by two consecutive PCR amplification steps. As for the authors' bioinformatics: MIGEC was used to demultiplex reads and group reads by UMI, and MiTCR was used to assemble and quantify clonotypes. To exclude erroneous sequences, any TCR cDNA sequence not supported by at least two reads was discarded. The tcR package was used for downstream repertoire analysis, and clonotypes were matched across fractions by CDR3 nucleotide sequence plus V segment. Antigen specificity was annotated against VDJdb with VDJmatch, allowing one amino acid substitution in CDR3. TCRdb reprocessed the sequencing reads and holds a single record per CDR3 protein sequence, with no DNA. For this entry, the V and J calls and clone size follow TCRdb and not the study's own pipeline. The sample table gives over 250,000 distinct CDR3 sequences. Roughly 4.2% of the sample comes from the top ten.

As concerns this clonotype: The antigen it binds to is not known.

HCMV-specific IgG was detected in serum with a commercial ELISA kit to determine HCMV serostatus. Peripheral blood mononuclear cells were isolated from blood by Ficoll density gradient centrifugation. This TCR was recovered from a woman between 18 and 70 years old in good health. Material: blood T cells: a sorted CD56 or NKG2C T cell subset, CD4+ or CD8+ T cells, or bulk PBMC T cells (not recorded which).

Here the CDR3 is given as CASSHRQGSPYGYTF. In this chain, TRBV7-9 is recombined with TRBJ1-2; the D call from TCRdb, TRBD1, cannot be confirmed without DNA. From the germline V gene (reference sequence), CDR1 is SEHNR and CDR2 is FQNEAQ. Taken from cysteine to phenylalanine, the CDR3 has 15 residues. Only the protein is on record.